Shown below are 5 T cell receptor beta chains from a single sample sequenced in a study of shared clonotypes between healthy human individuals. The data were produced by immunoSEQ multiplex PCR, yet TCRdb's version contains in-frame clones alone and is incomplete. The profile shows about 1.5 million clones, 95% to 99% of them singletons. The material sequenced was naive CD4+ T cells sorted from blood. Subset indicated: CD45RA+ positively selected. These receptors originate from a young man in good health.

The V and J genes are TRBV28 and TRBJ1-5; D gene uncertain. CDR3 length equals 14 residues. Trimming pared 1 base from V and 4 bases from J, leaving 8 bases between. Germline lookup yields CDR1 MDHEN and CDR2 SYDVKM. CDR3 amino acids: CASSLLGYNQPQHF. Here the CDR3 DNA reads TGTGCCAGCAGTTTATTAGGGTATAATCAGCCCCAGCATTTT.

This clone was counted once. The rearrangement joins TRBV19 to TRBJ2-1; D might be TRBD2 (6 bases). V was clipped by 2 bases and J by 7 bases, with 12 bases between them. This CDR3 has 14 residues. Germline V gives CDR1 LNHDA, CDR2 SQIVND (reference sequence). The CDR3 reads CASSITGVDNEQFF. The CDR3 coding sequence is TGTGCCAGTAGTATAACGGGAGTGGATAATGAGCAGTTCTTC.

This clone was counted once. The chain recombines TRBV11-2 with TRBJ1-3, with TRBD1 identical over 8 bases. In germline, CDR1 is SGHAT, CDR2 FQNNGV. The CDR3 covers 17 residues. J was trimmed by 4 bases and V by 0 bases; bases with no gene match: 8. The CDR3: CASSLDSVRGLGNTIYF. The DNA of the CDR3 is TGTGCCAGCAGCTTAGATTCCGTCAGGGGGCTAGGAAACACCATATATTTT.

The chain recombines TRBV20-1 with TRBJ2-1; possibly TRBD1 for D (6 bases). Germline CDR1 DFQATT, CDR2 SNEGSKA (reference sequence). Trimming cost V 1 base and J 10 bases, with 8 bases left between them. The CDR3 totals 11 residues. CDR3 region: CSARVDREQFF. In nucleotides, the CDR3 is TGCAGTGCTAGAGTTGACAGGGAGCAGTTCTTC.

The CDR3 loop is CASSSRGENTEAFF. The CDR3 nucleotides read TGTGCCAGCTCAAGCCGGGGAGAGAACACTGAAGCTTTCTTT. V and J are TRBV18 and TRBJ1-1; D unclear. The CDR3 is 14 residues long. V lost 5 bases and J 1 base, leaving 11 bases between the germline ends. The germline V gene has CDR1 KGHSH and CDR2 LQKENI.